The 5 T cell receptor beta chains presented below share a single source sample, sequenced in a study of blood T cell repertoires in COVID-19. Libraries were prepared by immunoSEQ multiplex PCR; TCRdb keeps only in-frame clonotypes and omits some of them. This table holds about 120,000 clones, approximately 90% found once. The sample was peripheral blood. The origin of the receptors is a woman between 50 and 59 years old with acute or convalescent COVID-19.

The rearrangement joins TRBV18 to TRBJ1-1; D not resolved. Looked up from germline, CDR1 is KGHSH and CDR2 is LQKENI. The CDR3 contains 13 residues. The germline V and J ends were trimmed by 2 bases and 1 base, with 5 bases remaining between them. CDR3 protein: CASSPAQNTEAFF. CDR3 nucleotides: TGTGCCAGCTCACCAGCACAGAACACTGAAGCTTTCTTT.

The chain links TRBV29-1 to TRBJ2-7; 9 bases fit TRBD2. Germline V lookup: CDR1 SQVTM, CDR2 ANQGSEA. The CDR3 has 15 residues. V shed 6 bases, J shed 6 bases, and the junction held 15 bases outside the gene matches. CDR3 residues: CSVGNKAGTSLEQYF. The CDR3 DNA sequence: TGCAGCGTAGGCAATAAGGCTGGGACTAGCCTCGAGCAGTACTTC.

The V call is TRBV2, the J call TRBJ1-1; possibly TRBD1 for D (6 bases). V gave up 5 bases and J gave up 1 base, with 11 bases separating them. The CDR3 has 14 residues. Germline values: CDR1 SNHLY, CDR2 FYNNEI. The CDR3 loop reads CASSFTGPNTEAFF. The CDR3, as DNA: TGTGCCAGCAGTTTCACAGGGCCGAACACTGAAGCTTTCTTT. The full variable domain, completed using reference TRBV2 and TRBJ1-1, is EPEVTQTPSHQVTQMGQEVILRCVPISNHLYFYWYRQILGQKVEFLVSFYNNEISEKSEIFDDQFSVERPDGSNFTLKIRSTKLEDSAMYFCASSFTGPNTEAFFGQGTRLTVV.

Comments on this clone: This specimen includes other DNA sequences encoding the same CDR3. The rearrangement uses TRBV18 and TRBJ1-6; the match to TRBD1 covers 7 bases. This CDR3 contains 15 residues. V trimming: 3 bases; J trimming: 7 bases; junction bases outside the gene matches: 6. Germline values: CDR1 KGHSH, CDR2 LQKENI. CDR3 nucleotide sequence: TGTGCCAGCTCACCGAGGGGGACAGAAAATTCACCCCTCCACTTT. It is translated as CASSPRGTENSPLHF.

The V and J genes are TRBV6-5 and TRBJ1-3, with D possibly TRBD1 on 5 matching bases. CDR1 is MNHEY and CDR2 is SVGAGI in the germline V gene. The CDR3 spans 13 residues. V was cut by 5 bases and J by 4 bases, with 9 bases left in between. The CDR3 region has the DNA TGTGCCAGCAGTCTCGACAGCGGAAACACCATATATTTT. This encodes CASSLDSGNTIYF.